This T cell receptor beta chain was captured in a study of blood T cell repertoires in COVID-19. Sequenced by immunoSEQ multiplex PCR; TCRdb stores in-frame clones only, minus some. The sample lists some 250,000 clones; 65% to 85% were seen once. To note about this clone: Other DNA sequences in the same sample also yield this CDR3.

Germline CDR1 is SGDLS and CDR2 is YYNGEE. Trimming pared 2 bases from V and 3 bases from J, leaving 8 bases between. The CDR3 contains 13 residues. The chain has TRBV9 and TRBJ1-1; no reliable D call. The sequence derives from a man older than 75 with acute or convalescent COVID-19. Specimen: peripheral blood. This chain's CDR3 is CASSVGGYTEAFF. The CDR3 nucleotides are TGTGCCAGCAGCGTCGGCGGGTACACTGAAGCTTTCTTT.